This T cell receptor (beta chain) was captured in a study of shared clonotypes between healthy human individuals. Sequencing used immunoSEQ multiplex PCR; TCRdb keeps in-frame clones, though not all of them. Of 2 million to 3 million clones listed, approximately 93% are singletons. Germline V lookup: CDR1 SGHTA, CDR2 FQGTGA. Losses at the gene ends were 8 bases for V and 3 bases for J; bases not matched to a gene: 2. The CDR3 length is 13 residues. Donors were Caucasian adults residing in Nashville, Tennessee, USA. The sample was naive CD4+ T cells from PBMCs. As for subset: CD45RA+ positively selected. V usage is TRBV7-3 and J usage is TRBJ2-3; TRBD1 aligns across 10 bases. This TCR was recovered from a man between 18 and 29 years old in good health. Some clones in this sample may be carry-over from other donors' samples. The CDR3 reads CASGDRGTDTQYF. The CDR3 DNA is TGTGCCAGCGGGGACAGGGGTACAGATACGCAGTATTTT.